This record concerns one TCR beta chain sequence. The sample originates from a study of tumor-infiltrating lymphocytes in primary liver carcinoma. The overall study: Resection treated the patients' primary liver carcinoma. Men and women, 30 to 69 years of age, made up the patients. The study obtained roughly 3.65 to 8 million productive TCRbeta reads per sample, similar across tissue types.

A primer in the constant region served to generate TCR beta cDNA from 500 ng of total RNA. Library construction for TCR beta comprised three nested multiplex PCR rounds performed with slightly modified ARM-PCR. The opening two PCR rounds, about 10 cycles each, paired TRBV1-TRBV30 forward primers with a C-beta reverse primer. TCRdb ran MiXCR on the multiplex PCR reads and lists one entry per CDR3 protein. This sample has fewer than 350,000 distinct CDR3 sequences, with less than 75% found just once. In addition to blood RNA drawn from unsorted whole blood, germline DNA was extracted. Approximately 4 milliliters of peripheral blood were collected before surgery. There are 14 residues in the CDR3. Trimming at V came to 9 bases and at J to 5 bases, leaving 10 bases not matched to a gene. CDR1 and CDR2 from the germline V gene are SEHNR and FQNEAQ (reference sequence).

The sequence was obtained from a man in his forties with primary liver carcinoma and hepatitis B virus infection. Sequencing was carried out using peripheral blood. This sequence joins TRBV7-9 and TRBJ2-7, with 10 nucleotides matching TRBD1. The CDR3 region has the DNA TGTGCCAGTAGTCCGGGGACAGGGGCCCACGAGCAGTACTTC. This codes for CASSPGTGAHEQYF.